The 14 T cell receptor beta chains given below trace back to one sample, sequenced in a study of blood T cell repertoires in COVID-19. The repertoire was sequenced with immunoSEQ multiplex PCR; TCRdb's copy has only in-frame clones and lacks some. The sample includes more than 65,000 clones, roughly 82% of them seen just once. Source material: peripheral blood. These receptors were taken from an elderly woman with acute or convalescent COVID-19.

J is TRBJ1-1 and V is TRBV2, with a weak D call TRBD1 (5 bases). V was pared by 6 bases and J by 7 bases, with 18 bases between. Germline loops: CDR1 SNHLY, CDR2 FYNNEI. This CDR3 spans 14 amino acids. CDR3 in DNA: TGTGCCAGCAGGGACCCCAGGCGGGGCAATGAAGCTTTCTTT. It translates to CASRDPRRGNEAFF. Full variable domain (missing parts from reference TRBV2 and TRBJ1-1): EPEVTQTPSHQVTQMGQEVILRCVPISNHLYFYWYRQILGQKVEFLVSFYNNEISEKSEIFDDQFSVERPDGSNFTLKIRSTKLEDSAMYFCASRDPRRGNEAFFGQGTRLTVV.

The CDR3 is CASSELAASYEQYF. CDR3 DNA sequence: TGCGCCAGCAGTGAACTAGCGGCCTCCTACGAGCAGTACTTC. The rearrangement uses TRBV10-2 and TRBJ2-7; 8 nucleotides line up with TRBD2. CDR1 WSHSY and CDR2 SAAADI come from the germline V gene. Trimming at V came to 3 bases and at J to 0 bases, leaving 1 base not matched to a gene. The CDR3 consists of 14 residues.

The J gene is TRBJ1-6, the V gene TRBV6-5; D remains unclear. The CDR3 spans 13 residues. Deletions cut 4 bases from V and 3 bases from J, with 4 bases between. Germline CDR1 MNHEY, CDR2 SVGAGI. CDR3 DNA sequence: TGTGCCAGCAGTTCAGACTATAATTCACCCCTCCACTTT. Translated, it gives CASSSDYNSPLHF.

This chain connects TRBV6-6 to TRBJ2-7, with TRBD2 matching over 10 bases. The ends lost 2 bases at V and 6 bases at J; junction bases unmatched: 10. The CDR3 is 16 amino acids. Germline V gene sequence: CDR1 MNHNY, CDR2 SVGAGI (reference sequence). The CDR3 DNA reads as TGTGCCAGCAGTTACGGCAGGGAAGCTAGCGGGAGCGAGCAGTACTTC. Translated: CASSYGREASGSEQYF.

The chain uses TRBV10-3 and TRBJ2-1; 7 positions agree with TRBD2. CDR3 length equals 17 residues. The germline V gene encodes CDR1 ENHRY and CDR2 SYGVKD. The J segment lost 2 bases and the V segment lost 0 bases, leaving 7 bases of the junction unmatched. The CDR3 DNA is TGTGCCATCAGTGAGTCGACAAGCGGGGCCGCCTACAATGAGCAGTTCTTC. Translation gives CAISESTSGAAYNEQFF.

The chain carries TRBV5-8 and TRBJ2-1; TRBD2 matches 11 bases. J lost 7 bases, V lost 6 bases, and 12 bases had no gene match. The length of the CDR3 is 16 residues. Germline CDR1 is SGHTS and CDR2 is YDEGEE. The CDR3 DNA is TGTGCCAGCAACATCGGGCTAGCGGGAGGAATAAATGAGCAGTTCTTC. It specifies CASNIGLAGGINEQFF.

Comments on this clone: The same CDR3 arises from other DNA sequences in this sample as well. V gene TRBV11-2 combines with J gene TRBJ1-5, with TRBD1 identical over 7 bases. V dropped 3 bases and J dropped 6; count of bases not matched to a gene: 8. The CDR3 covers 15 residues. The germline CDR1 and CDR2 sequences are SGHAT and FQNNGV. The CDR3 DNA is TGTGCCAGCAGCTTGGCGTCAGGGGGAGGTCAGCCCCAGCATTTT. The encoded protein is CASSLASGGGQPQHF.

The rearrangement links TRBV9 to TRBJ2-7; TRBD2 matches at 8 bases. The CDR3 totals 16 residues. V was pared by 0 bases and J by 4 bases, with 9 bases of the junction left unmatched. CDR1 SGDLS and CDR2 YYNGEE come from the germline V gene. The CDR3 region has the DNA TGTGCCAGCAGCGTAGGGAGTAGCGGGACCTATTACGAGCAGTACTTC. Translated: CASSVGSSGTYYEQYF.

The genes are TRBV27 and TRBJ2-7, with 11 bases lining up with TRBD2. This CDR3 has 16 residues. J gave up 2 bases and V 2 bases, and 5 bases lay outside the gene matches. Per germline, CDR1 MNHEY and CDR2 SMNVEV (reference sequence). The CDR3 DNA reads TGTGCCAGCAGTTTACTATTAGCGGGAGGGCCCTACGAGCAGTACTTC. It specifies CASSLLLAGGPYEQYF.

The rearrangement uses TRBV29-1 and TRBJ1-1, with D perhaps TRBD1 (6 bases). The germline V gene has CDR1 SQVTM and CDR2 ANQGSEA. V was pared by 4 bases and J by 3 bases, with 21 bases between. The CDR3 totals 16 residues. The DNA of the CDR3 is TGCAGCGTTGTGGGCAGGGGCGACAGTTTATACACTGAAGCTTTCTTT. Amino acid sequence: CSVVGRGDSLYTEAFF.

V gene TRBV5-1 combines with J gene TRBJ1-2; D not certain. V lost 0 bases, J lost 6 bases, and 9 bases lay in between. Germline assignment: CDR1 SGHRS and CDR2 YFSETQ. The CDR3 sequence is 13 residues long. CDR3 amino acids: CASSLDGINGYTF. DNA of the CDR3: TGCGCCAGCAGCTTGGACGGTATAAATGGCTACACCTTC.

This rearrangement joins TRBV7-9 to TRBJ2-1, with 14 nucleotides matching TRBD2. J lost 6 bases, V lost 4 bases, and 14 bases had no gene match. Germline V gene data show CDR1 as SEHNR and CDR2 as FQNEAQ (reference sequence). There are 19 residues in the CDR3. In DNA, the CDR3 is TGTGCCAGCAGCTCCGCTTTACAGACTAGCGGGAGGGCCGTCAATGAGCAGTTCTTC. Protein sequence: CASSSALQTSGRAVNEQFF. The variable domain in full, with the rest retrieved from reference TRBV7-9 and TRBJ2-1, is DTGVSQNPRHKITKRGQNVTFRCDPISEHNRLYWYRQTLGQGPEFLTYFQNEAQLEKSRLLSDRFSAERPKGSFSTLEIQRTEQGDSAMYLCASSSALQTSGRAVNEQFFGPGTRLTVL.

This clone was recorded once. The chain joins TRBV6-5 to TRBJ2-7; 7 bases match TRBD2. Germline CDR1 MNHEY, CDR2 SVGAGI. The CDR3 is 14 residues long. The V segment lost 5 bases and the J segment 5 bases; nucleotides outside the gene matches: 9. In DNA form, the CDR3 reads TGTGCCAGCAGTCAACGGTGGGAGGGCCACGAGCAGTACTTC. Protein sequence: CASSQRWEGHEQYF.

The chain uses TRBV21-1 and TRBJ2-3; the table calls TRBD2, which could not be checked here. TRBV21-1 is deemed a pseudogene. CDR3 length: 17 amino acids. The CDR3 reads CASSKSASGSRTDTQYF. The CDR3 DNA follows: TGTGCCAGCAGCAAAAGCGCTAGCGGGAGCCGTACAGATACGCAGTATTTT.